The 30 T cell receptor beta chains reported below all come from one sample, sequenced in a study of blood T cells in healthy people across ages. Alongside a J-beta primer mix, a sample-barcoded 5' primer served in a second PCR lasting roughly 7 to 12 cycles. One entry per CDR3 protein, called by TCRdb with MiXCR from the 5' RACE reads. The profile covers about 720,000 distinct CDR3 sequences, with 20% to 25% appearing a single time and approximately 20% taken by the ten largest. Input material: blood. The receptors here all came from a man between 70 and 80 years old in good health.

A few counts support this clonotype. The rearrangement joins TRBV9 to TRBJ2-1; TRBD2 agrees at 10 bases. Trimming took 6 bases from V and 4 from J; bases not matched to a gene: 7. The V gene's germline CDR1 is SGDLS and CDR2 YYNGEE. The length of the CDR3 is 15 residues. CDR3 amino acids: CASNALAGAYNEQFF. As DNA, the CDR3 is TGTGCCAGCAACGCTCTAGCGGGGGCTTACAATGAGCAGTTCTTC.

In DNA form, the CDR3 reads TGTGCCTGGAGTCAGAACTCTGGGGCCAACGTCCTGACTTTC. Translated, it gives CAWSQNSGANVLTF. This chain connects TRBV30 to TRBJ2-6; D gene ambiguous. The CDR3 runs to 14 residues. CDR1 and CDR2 from the germline V gene are GTSNPN and SVGIG (reference sequence). The V end lost 2 bases, the J end lost 0 bases, and 5 bases lay between the germline ends.

This clonotype turned up a few times. This chain joins TRBV12-3 or TRBV12-4 and TRBJ1-6; the D gene is possibly TRBD1 (6 bases). This CDR3 comprises 15 residues. V lost 6 bases and J 7 bases, leaving 16 bases between the germline ends. The CDR3 sequence: CASRVGGAINSPLHF. CDR3 DNA: TGTGCCAGCAGAGTTGGGGGGGCAATAAATTCACCCCTCCACTTT.

This clonotype was counted a few times. This chain connects TRBV7-2 to TRBJ1-2, with D tentatively TRBD1 (5 bases). The CDR3 is 14 residues long. Trimming pared 2 bases from V and 7 bases from J, leaving 14 bases between. From germline, CDR1 is SGHTA and CDR2 FQGNSA. CDR3 loop: CASSLRLSGAGYTF. The CDR3 nucleotides are TGTGCCAGCAGCTTAAGACTCTCCGGGGCTGGCTACACCTTC.

The chain has TRBV2 and TRBJ2-1; 14 bases fit TRBD2. The V and J ends lost 4 bases and 10 bases, in that order; junction bases with no gene match: 9. Germline-derived CDR1 and CDR2 are SNHLY and FYNNEI. The CDR3 spans 16 residues. The CDR3 reads CASSAVGLAGGGEQFF. The CDR3 coding sequence is TGTGCCAGCAGTGCTGTAGGACTAGCGGGGGGAGGCGAGCAGTTCTTC.

The chain uses TRBV29-1 and TRBJ2-5; 7 nucleotides align to TRBD1. V shed 2 bases, J shed 5 bases, and the junction held 11 bases outside the gene matches. The CDR3 runs 15 residues. Germline CDR1 is SQVTM and CDR2 is ANQGSEA. CDR3 sequence: CSVESTGALGETQYF. CDR3 bases: TGCAGCGTTGAATCAACAGGGGCCTTGGGGGAGACCCAGTACTTC.

This clonotype came up a few times. The V and J genes are TRBV6-8 and TRBJ1-2; maybe TRBD1 (6 bases). The CDR3 totals 20 residues. V was clipped by 2 bases and J by 0 bases, with 25 bases between them. The V gene's germline CDR1 is MNHGY and CDR2 SAAAGT. This CDR3 is CASSYPSIRDTQRSNYGYTF. For the CDR3, the DNA is TGTGCCAGCAGTTACCCCAGCATCCGGGACACCCAACGATCTAACTATGGCTACACCTTC.

This chain connects TRBV10-3 to TRBJ2-3; the D call may be TRBD1 or TRBD2 (7 bases each). Germline assignment: CDR1 ENHRY and CDR2 SYGVKD. This CDR3 is 16 amino acids long. Trimming removed 7 bases from V and 0 bases from J, with 17 bases in between. The chain's CDR3 is CAINRDREGSTDTQYF. The CDR3 DNA reads as TGTGCCATCAATAGAGACAGGGAGGGGAGCACAGATACGCAGTATTTT.

The rearrangement links TRBV3-1 to TRBJ2-1; tentatively, D is TRBD2 (5 bases). The germline gives CDR1 LGHDT, CDR2 YNNKEL (reference sequence). The CDR3 consists of 13 residues. Trimming shortened V by 4 bases and J by 5 bases, and 9 bases separated the two germline ends. As DNA, the CDR3 is TGTGCCAGCAGCCGGCGGGCTGACAATGAGCAGTTCTTC. The encoded protein is CASSRRADNEQFF.

The chain couples TRBV7-8 to TRBJ2-1; TRBD1 agrees at 9 bases. The DNA end is more similar to TRBJ2-7, so the J call may be wrong. The germline CDR1 and CDR2 sequences are SGHVS and FQNEAQ. There are 15 residues in the CDR3. CDR3 sequence: CASSLSWGQGGEQYV. CDR3 bases: TGTGCCAGCAGCTTAAGTTGGGGACAGGGAGGAGAGCAGTACGTC.

The chain has TRBV5-1 and TRBJ1-1; D is possibly TRBD1 (5 bases). The V and J ends lost 0 bases and 6 bases respectively, with 15 bases between them. CDR3 length: 15 residues. Germline V lookup: CDR1 SGHRS, CDR2 YFSETQ. In DNA, the CDR3 is TGCGCCAGCAGCTTGGCGCAGGTCCCGGGGGCTGAAGCTTTCTTT. Its translation is CASSLAQVPGAEAFF.

This chain uses TRBV5-1 with TRBJ2-2; 14 bases are shared with TRBD2. The CDR3 length is 17 residues. Trimming took 4 bases from V and 0 from J; bases not matched to a gene: 2. Germline CDR1 reads SGHRS; CDR2 reads YFSETQ. The CDR3 DNA follows: TGCGCCAGCAGCCCGGGACTAGCGGGAGCGAACACCGGGGAGCTGTTTTTT. This sequence encodes CASSPGLAGANTGELFF.

The chain recombines TRBV5-1 with TRBJ2-5, with 7 bases that match TRBD2. This CDR3 region has 16 residues. In germline, CDR1 is SGHRS, CDR2 YFSETQ. V shed 7 bases, J shed 2 bases, and the junction held 14 bases outside the gene matches. DNA of the CDR3: TGCGCCAGCCACTGGGGTGCGGGGGTTTCTCAAGAGACCCAGTACTTC. Translating gives CASHWGAGVSQETQYF.

This clonotype has a handful of counts. The chain recombines TRBV12-3 or TRBV12-4 with TRBJ2-7; no clear D gene. The better agreement between TRBJ2-1 and the DNA end casts doubt on the J call. The CDR3 is made up of 11 amino acids. The CDR3 loop is CATSPSNEQFF. CDR3 in DNA: TGTGCCACTTCCCCCAGCAATGAGCAGTTCTTC.

This clonotype was found a few times. This chain links TRBV7-2 with TRBJ1-2, with 9 bases matching TRBD1. The trim removed 4 bases at V and 7 bases at J, leaving 13 bases unmatched. There are 16 residues in the CDR3. Germline V lookup: CDR1 SGHTA, CDR2 FQGNSA. In DNA, the CDR3 is TGTGCCAGCAGCTCGATAAACAGGGGGCGAAGGGGTGGCTACACCTTC. Protein product: CASSSINRGRRGGYTF.

The rearrangement joins TRBV4-1 to TRBJ1-1, with 9 positions matching TRBD1. V gave up 5 bases and J gave up 6 bases; unmatched junction bases: 10. Germline CDR1 reads MGHRA; CDR2 reads YSYEKL. This CDR3 comprises 15 residues. The CDR3 DNA reads as TGCGCCAGCAGCAAAGGGGACAGGGAGGTCCCTGAAGCTTTCTTT. Its protein is CASSKGDREVPEAFF.

The rearrangement joins TRBV5-1 to TRBJ1-4; D is perhaps TRBD1 (6 bases). Germline V CDR1 and CDR2: SGHRS, YFSETQ. Trimming cost V 4 bases and J 4 bases, with 14 bases left between them. The CDR3 spans 15 residues. Here the CDR3 DNA reads TGCGCCAGCAGCCTCCTGACAGGAATTAATGAAAAACTGTTTTTT. Its translation: CASSLLTGINEKLFF.

This sequence joins TRBV20-1 and TRBJ2-7; 8 bases align to TRBD2. Germline V CDR1 and CDR2: DFQATT, SNEGSKA (reference sequence). V dropped 5 bases and J dropped 3; count of bases not matched to a gene: 9. This CDR3 is built from 14 residues. CDR3 in amino acids: CSAVRLAMGYEQYF. CDR3 sequence (DNA): TGCAGTGCTGTCCGACTAGCGATGGGCTACGAGCAGTACTTC.

The CDR3 sequence: CASSQDWGLAYNEQFF. For the CDR3, the DNA is TGCGCCAGCAGCCAAGATTGGGGACTAGCCTACAATGAGCAGTTCTTC. The V gene is TRBV4-1, the J gene TRBJ2-1; TRBD2 agrees at 8 bases. Looked up from germline, CDR1 is MGHRA and CDR2 is YSYEKL. Trimming cost V 0 bases and J 2 bases; bases outside gene matches: 3. This CDR3 region has 16 residues.

The CDR3 DNA is TGTGCCAGCAGCCGGGGACAGCTGTCCTATGGCTACACCTTC. It yields the protein CASSRGQLSYGYTF. The chain uses TRBV7-9 and TRBJ1-2, with 7 bases identical to TRBD1. The V segment lost 5 bases and the J segment 4 bases; nucleotides outside the gene matches: 7. Germline CDR1 reads SEHNR; CDR2 reads FQNEAQ (reference sequence). The length of the CDR3 is 14 residues.

The V and J genes are TRBV12-3 or TRBV12-4 and TRBJ1-5; D is undetermined. V gave up 2 bases and J gave up 7 bases, with 12 bases separating them. This CDR3 is 14 amino acids long. Written as DNA, the CDR3 is TGTGCCAGCAGTTTAAGTGTTATGGGGCAGCCCCAGCATTTT. Its protein is CASSLSVMGQPQHF.

This clonotype was seen a few times. V and J are TRBV12-3 or TRBV12-4 and TRBJ1-1, with a tentative D call TRBD1 (6 bases). Deletions cut 0 bases from V and 3 bases from J, with 14 bases between. The CDR3 length is 16 residues. CDR3 loop: CASSLAVSAGDTEAFF. CDR3 nucleotide sequence: TGTGCCAGCAGTTTAGCTGTGTCGGCAGGGGACACTGAAGCTTTCTTT.

V is TRBV19 and J is TRBJ2-1, with 8 bases matching TRBD2. V was pared by 4 bases and J by 0 bases, with 11 bases of the junction left unmatched. The CDR3 spans 18 residues. The germline gives CDR1 LNHDA, CDR2 SQIVND (reference sequence). DNA for the CDR3: TGTGCCAGTAGTAGGGCCAGGACTAGCCAGAGCTCCTACAATGAGCAGTTCTTC. Its translation: CASSRARTSQSSYNEQFF.

The chain couples TRBV20-1 to TRBJ2-3, with 7 bases fitting TRBD2. The germline V gene encodes CDR1 DFQATT and CDR2 SNEGSKA (reference sequence). V shed 3 bases, J shed 2 bases, and the junction held 2 bases outside the gene matches. The length of the CDR3 is 13 residues. CDR3: CSARRGNTDTQYF. The CDR3 DNA is TGCAGTGCTAGGCGGGGGAACACAGATACGCAGTATTTT.

This chain uses TRBV12-3 or TRBV12-4 with TRBJ1-4; D not resolved. Trimming took 8 bases from V and 6 from J, leaving 16 bases between them. This CDR3 comprises 14 residues. CDR3 protein: CASRMTGSDEKLFF. CDR3 in DNA: TGTGCCAGCCGGATGACGGGCTCCGATGAAAAACTGTTTTTT.

This clonotype was picked up a small number of times. The V call is TRBV5-1, the J call TRBJ2-3; 12 bases line up with TRBD2. Trimming at V came to 3 bases and at J to 4 bases, leaving 9 bases not matched to a gene. The CDR3 is 17 amino acids. CDR1 and CDR2 from the germline V gene are SGHRS and YFSETQ. CDR3 nucleotide sequence: TGCGCCAGCAGCTGGACTAGCGGGGAGTCGTTCGCAGATACGCAGTATTTT. Protein sequence: CASSWTSGESFADTQYF.

This clonotype has just a few counts. The V and J genes are TRBV7-9 and TRBJ1-2; 7 positions match TRBD1. The CDR3 length is 14 residues. CDR1 is SEHNR, CDR2 FQNEAQ, per germline (reference sequence). Trimming at V came to 6 bases and at J to 7 bases, leaving 11 bases not matched to a gene. The CDR3 region is CASRPGTERGGYTF. DNA for the CDR3: TGTGCCAGCAGGCCCGGGACAGAGAGAGGTGGCTACACCTTC.

The chain recombines TRBV20-1 with TRBJ1-4; D gene uncertain. V lost 0 bases and J lost 6, with 8 bases in between. Germline assignment: CDR1 DFQATT and CDR2 SNEGSKA (reference sequence). The length of the CDR3 is 13 residues. The CDR3 protein is CSARDTWDEKLFF. CDR3 sequence (DNA): TGCAGTGCTAGAGATACCTGGGATGAAAAACTGTTTTTT.

This clonotype has only a few counts. DNA for the CDR3: TGTGCCAGCAGTCCTAGGTTGAGAGAGACCCAGTACTTC. Protein product: CASSPRLRETQYF. The chain employs TRBV6-6 and TRBJ2-7; D ambiguous. The J call is in doubt because the DNA end fits TRBJ2-5 better. Germline values: CDR1 MNHNY, CDR2 SVGAGI (reference sequence). This CDR3 is 13 amino acids long.

V and J are TRBV14 and TRBJ2-5; 8 bases fit TRBD1. This CDR3 has 15 residues. The germline V gene has CDR1 SGHDN and CDR2 FVKESK. V shed 1 base and J 2 bases; nucleotides not matched to a gene: 3. This chain's CDR3 is CASSQAYRGQETQYF. Written as DNA, the CDR3 is TGTGCCAGCAGCCAAGCGTACAGGGGGCAAGAGACCCAGTACTTC.